This TCR beta chain comes out of a study of T cell repertoires in cytomegalovirus infection. Study-wide background: Newly reported HLA-C-restricted and thoroughly characterized HLA-B-restricted CMV epitopes were employed. Indicated by public TCR beta signatures were CMV infection and matching HLA type. Study results and limitations: CMV-specific HLA-C-restricted TCR beta clonotypes dominated the ex vivo response. The cumulative frequency of public TCR beta families distinguished individuals who carried CMV together with the relevant HLA.

TCRdb re-called the reads through MiXCR, storing one row per CDR3 protein. The sample has approximately 770,000 distinct CDR3 sequences; roughly 29% are singletons. Remarks on this clonotype: Its antigen is as yet unknown.

The CDR3 sequence is 13 residues long. The germline gives CDR1 KGHDR, CDR2 SFDVKD. With 3 bases clipped from V and 9 bases from J, the junction kept 3 bases outside the gene matches. The receptor was derived from a human donor in good health (CMV status not recorded). Some clones in this sample may be carry-over from other donors' samples. The sequencing here drew on cultured CD8+ T cells from PBMCs, taken from culture after CMV antigen stimulation. J is TRBJ2-1 and V is TRBV24-1; 8 bases align to TRBD2. As DNA, the CDR3 is TGTGCCACCAGTGATCCGACTAGCGTTGAGCAGTTCTTC. Its translation is CATSDPTSVEQFF.